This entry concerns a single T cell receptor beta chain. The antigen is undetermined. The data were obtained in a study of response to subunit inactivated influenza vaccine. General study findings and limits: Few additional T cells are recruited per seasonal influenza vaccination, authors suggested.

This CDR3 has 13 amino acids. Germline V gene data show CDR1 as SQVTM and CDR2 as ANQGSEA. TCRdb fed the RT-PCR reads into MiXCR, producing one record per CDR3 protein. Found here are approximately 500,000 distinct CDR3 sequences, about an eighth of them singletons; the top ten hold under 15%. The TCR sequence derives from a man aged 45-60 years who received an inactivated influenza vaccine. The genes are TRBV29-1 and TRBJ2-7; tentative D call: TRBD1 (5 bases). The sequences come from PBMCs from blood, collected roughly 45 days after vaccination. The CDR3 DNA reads TGCAGTGCCAGAAGGGGTACCTCCTACGAGCAGTACTTC. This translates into CSARRGTSYEQYF.